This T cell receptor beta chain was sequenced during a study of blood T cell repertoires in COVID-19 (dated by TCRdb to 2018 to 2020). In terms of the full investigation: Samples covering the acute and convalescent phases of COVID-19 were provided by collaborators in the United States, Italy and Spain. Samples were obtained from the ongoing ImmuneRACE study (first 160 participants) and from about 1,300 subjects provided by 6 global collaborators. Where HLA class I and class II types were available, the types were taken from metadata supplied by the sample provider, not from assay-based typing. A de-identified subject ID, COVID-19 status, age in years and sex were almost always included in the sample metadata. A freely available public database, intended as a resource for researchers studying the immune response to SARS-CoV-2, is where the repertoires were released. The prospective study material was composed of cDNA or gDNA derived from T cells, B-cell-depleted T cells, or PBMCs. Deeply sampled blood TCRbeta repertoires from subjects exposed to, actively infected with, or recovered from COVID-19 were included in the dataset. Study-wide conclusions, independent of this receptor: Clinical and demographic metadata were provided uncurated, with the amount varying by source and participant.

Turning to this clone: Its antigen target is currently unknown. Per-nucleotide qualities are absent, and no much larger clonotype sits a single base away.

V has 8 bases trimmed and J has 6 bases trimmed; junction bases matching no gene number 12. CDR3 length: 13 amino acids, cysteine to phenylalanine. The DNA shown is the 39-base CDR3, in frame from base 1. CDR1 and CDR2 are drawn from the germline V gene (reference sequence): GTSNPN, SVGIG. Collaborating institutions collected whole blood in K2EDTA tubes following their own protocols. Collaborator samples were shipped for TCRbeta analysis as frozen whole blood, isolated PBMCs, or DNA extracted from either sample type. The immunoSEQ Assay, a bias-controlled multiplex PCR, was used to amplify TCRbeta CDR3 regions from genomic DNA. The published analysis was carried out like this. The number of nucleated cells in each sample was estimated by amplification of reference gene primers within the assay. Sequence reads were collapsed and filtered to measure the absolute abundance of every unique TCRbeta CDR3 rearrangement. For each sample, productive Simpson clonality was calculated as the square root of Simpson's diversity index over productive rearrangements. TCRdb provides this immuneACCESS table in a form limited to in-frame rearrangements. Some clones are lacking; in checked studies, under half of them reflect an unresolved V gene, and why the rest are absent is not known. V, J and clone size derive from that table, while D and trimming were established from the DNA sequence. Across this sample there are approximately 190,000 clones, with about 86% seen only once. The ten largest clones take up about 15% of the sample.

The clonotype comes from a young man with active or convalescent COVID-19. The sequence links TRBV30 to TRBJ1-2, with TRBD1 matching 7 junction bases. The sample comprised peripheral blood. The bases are TGTGCCAGACAGGGATCTCGGTCCGATGGCTACACCTTC. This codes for CARQGSRSDGYTF.